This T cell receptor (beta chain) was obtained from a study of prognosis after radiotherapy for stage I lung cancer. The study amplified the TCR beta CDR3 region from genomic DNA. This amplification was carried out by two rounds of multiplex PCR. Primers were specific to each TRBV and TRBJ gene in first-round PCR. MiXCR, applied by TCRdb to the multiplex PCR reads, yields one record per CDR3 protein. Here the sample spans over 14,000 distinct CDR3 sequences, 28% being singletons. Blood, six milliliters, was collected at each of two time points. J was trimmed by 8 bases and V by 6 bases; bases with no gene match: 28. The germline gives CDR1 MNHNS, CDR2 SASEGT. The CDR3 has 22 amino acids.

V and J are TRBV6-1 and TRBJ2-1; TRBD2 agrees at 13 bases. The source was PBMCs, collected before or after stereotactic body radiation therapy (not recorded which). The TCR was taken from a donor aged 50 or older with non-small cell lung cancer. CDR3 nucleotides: TGTGCCAGCAGATTCAAGGTGTTTAGGCTTTGGACTAGCGGGAGAGAAGTCGATGAGCAGTTCTTC. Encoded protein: CASRFKVFRLWTSGREVDEQFF.